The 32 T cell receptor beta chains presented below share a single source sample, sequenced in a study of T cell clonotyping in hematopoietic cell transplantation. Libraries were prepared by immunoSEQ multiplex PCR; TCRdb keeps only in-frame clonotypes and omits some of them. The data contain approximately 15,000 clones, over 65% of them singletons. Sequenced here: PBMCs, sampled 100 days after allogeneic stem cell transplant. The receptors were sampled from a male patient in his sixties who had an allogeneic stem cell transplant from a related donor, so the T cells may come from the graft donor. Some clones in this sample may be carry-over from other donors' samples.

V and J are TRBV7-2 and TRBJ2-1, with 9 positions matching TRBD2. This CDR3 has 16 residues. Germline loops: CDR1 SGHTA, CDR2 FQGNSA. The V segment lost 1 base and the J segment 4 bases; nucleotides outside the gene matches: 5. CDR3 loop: CASSLVARGGYNEQFF. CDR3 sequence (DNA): TGTGCCAGCAGCTTAGTAGCGCGGGGGGGATACAATGAGCAGTTCTTC.

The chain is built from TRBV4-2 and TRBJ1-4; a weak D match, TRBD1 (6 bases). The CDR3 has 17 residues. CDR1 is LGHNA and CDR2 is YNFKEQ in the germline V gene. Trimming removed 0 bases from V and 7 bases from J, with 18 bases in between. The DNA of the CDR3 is TGTGCCAGCAGCCAAGAACCGACAGGACTCGTTAGTGAAAAACTGTTTTTT. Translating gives CASSQEPTGLVSEKLFF.

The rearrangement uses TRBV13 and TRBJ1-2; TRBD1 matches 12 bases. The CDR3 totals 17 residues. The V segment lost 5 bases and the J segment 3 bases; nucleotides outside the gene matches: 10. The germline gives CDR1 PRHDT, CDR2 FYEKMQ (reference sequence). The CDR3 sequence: CASSRPLRDRGHYGYTF. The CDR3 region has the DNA TGTGCCAGCAGCAGACCTCTCCGGGACAGGGGGCACTATGGCTACACCTTC.

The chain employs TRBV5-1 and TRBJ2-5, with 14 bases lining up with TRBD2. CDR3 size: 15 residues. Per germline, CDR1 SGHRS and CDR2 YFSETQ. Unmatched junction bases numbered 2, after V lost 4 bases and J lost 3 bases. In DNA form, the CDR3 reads TGCGCCAGCAGCGGACTAGCGGGGGGAGAAGAGACCCAGTACTTC. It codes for CASSGLAGGEETQYF.

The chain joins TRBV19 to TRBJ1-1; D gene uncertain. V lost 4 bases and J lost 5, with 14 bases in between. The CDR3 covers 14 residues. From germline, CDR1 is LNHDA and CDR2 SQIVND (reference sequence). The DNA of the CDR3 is TGTGCCAGTAGTAACAAGGCCCCCGGGACTGAAGCTTTCTTT. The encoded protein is CASSNKAPGTEAFF.

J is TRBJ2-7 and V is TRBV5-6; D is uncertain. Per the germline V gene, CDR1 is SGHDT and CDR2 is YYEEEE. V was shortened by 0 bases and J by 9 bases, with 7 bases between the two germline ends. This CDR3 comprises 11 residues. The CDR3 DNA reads TGTGCCAGCAGCTTGGGGGTTGGGCAGTACTTC. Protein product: CASSLGVGQYF.

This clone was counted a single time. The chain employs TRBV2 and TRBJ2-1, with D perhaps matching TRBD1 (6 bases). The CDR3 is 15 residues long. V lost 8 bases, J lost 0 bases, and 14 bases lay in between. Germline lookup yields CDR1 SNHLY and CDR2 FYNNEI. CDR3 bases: TGTGCCAGCGGTGGGTGGGACACCTCCTACAATGAGCAGTTCTTC. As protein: CASGGWDTSYNEQFF.

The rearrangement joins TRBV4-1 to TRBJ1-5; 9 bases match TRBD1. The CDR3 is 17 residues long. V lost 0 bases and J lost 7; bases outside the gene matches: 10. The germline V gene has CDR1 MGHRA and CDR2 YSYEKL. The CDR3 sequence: CASSQDRIRQGVQPQHF. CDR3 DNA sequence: TGCGCCAGCAGCCAAGATCGAATAAGACAGGGGGTCCAGCCCCAGCATTTT.

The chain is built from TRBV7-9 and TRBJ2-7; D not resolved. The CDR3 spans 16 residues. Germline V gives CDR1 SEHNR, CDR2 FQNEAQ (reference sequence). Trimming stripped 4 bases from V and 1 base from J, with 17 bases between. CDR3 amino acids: CASSYGSTASSYEQYF. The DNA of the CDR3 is TGTGCCAGCAGCTACGGATCGACGGCCTCTTCCTACGAGCAGTACTTC.

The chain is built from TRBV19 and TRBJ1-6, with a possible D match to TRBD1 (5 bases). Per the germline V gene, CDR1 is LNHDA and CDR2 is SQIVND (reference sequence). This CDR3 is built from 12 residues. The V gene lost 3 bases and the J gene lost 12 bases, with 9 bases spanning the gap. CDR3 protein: CASSISGRPLHF. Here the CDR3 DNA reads TGTGCCAGTAGTATCTCAGGGAGACCCCTCCACTTT.

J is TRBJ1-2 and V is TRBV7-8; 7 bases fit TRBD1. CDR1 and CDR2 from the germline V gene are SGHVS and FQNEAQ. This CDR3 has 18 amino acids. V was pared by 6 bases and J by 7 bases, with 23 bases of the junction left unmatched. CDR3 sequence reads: CASSDRRGQVGGSLGYTF. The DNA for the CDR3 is TGTGCCAGCAGTGACCGTCGAGGACAGGTCGGAGGATCCCTTGGCTACACCTTC.

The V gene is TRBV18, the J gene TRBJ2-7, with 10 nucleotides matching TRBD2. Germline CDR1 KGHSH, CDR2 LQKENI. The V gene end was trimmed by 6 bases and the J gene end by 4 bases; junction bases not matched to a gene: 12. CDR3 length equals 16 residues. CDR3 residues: CASSPTSGDPPYEQYF. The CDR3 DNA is TGTGCCAGCTCGCCCACTAGCGGGGACCCCCCTTACGAGCAGTACTTC.

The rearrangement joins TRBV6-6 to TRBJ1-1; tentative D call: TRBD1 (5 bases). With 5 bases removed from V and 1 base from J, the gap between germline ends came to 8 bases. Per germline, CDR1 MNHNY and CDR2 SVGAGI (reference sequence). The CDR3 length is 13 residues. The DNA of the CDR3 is TGTGCCAGCAGTCGGGGGGGGAACACTGAAGCTTTCTTT. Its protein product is CASSRGGNTEAFF.

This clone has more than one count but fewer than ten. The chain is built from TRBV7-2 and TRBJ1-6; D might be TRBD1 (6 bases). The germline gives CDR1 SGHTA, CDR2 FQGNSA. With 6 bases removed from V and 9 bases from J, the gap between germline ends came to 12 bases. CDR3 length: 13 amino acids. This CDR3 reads CASRRDTASPLHF. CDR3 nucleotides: TGTGCCAGCAGAAGGGACACCGCTTCACCCCTCCACTTT.

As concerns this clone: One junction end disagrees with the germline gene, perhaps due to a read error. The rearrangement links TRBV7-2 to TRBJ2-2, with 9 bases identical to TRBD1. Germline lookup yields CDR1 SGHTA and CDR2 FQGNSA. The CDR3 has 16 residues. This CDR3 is CASSIWTGVNSGELFF. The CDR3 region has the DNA TGTGCCAGCAGCATTTGGACAGGGGTGAACTCCGGGGAGCTGTTTTTT.

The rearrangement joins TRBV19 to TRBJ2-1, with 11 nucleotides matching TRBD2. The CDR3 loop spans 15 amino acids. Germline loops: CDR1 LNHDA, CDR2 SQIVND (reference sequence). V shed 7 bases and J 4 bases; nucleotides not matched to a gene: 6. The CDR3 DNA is TGTGCCAGTACCATGACTAGCGGGGATTACAATGAGCAGTTCTTC. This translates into CASTMTSGDYNEQFF.

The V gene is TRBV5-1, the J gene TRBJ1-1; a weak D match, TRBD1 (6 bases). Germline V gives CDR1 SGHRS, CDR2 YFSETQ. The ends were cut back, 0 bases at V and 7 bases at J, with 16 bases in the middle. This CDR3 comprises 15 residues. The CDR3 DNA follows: TGCGCCAGCAGCTTGGACGGTAGGACAGAGAGTGAAGCTTTCTTT. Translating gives CASSLDGRTESEAFF.

The CDR3, as DNA: TGTGCCAGCTCACCAGGGGGGACAGGGCTTAGCCAGCCCCAGCATTTT. Translating it yields CASSPGGTGLSQPQHF. This chain links TRBV18 with TRBJ1-5; 9 bases agree with TRBD1. This CDR3 is built from 16 residues. Germline lookup yields CDR1 KGHSH and CDR2 LQKENI. After removal of 2 bases from V and 7 bases from J, the junction contained 9 bases not matched to a gene.

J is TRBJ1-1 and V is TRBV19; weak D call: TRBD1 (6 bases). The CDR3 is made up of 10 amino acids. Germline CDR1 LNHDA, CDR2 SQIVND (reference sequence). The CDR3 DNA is TGTGCGTCGAGGGGGAATGAAGCTTTCTTT. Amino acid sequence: CASRGNEAFF.

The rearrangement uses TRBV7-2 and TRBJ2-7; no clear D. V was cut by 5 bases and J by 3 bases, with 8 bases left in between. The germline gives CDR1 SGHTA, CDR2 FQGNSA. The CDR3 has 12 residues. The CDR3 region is CASSIRDYEQYF. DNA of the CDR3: TGTGCCAGCAGCATCAGAGACTACGAGCAGTACTTC.

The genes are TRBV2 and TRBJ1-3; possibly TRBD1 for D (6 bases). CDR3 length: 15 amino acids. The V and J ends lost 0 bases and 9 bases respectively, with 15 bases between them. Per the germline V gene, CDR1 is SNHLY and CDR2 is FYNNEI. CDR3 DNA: TGTGCCAGCAGTGAAGCGCTCGGCAGGGGCAGCACCATATATTTT. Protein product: CASSEALGRGSTIYF.

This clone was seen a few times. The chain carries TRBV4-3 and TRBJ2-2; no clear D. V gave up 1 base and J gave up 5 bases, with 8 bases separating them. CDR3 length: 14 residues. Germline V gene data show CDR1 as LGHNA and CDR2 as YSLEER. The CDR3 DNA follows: TGCGCCAGCAGCCAAGCTTGGCATACCGGGGAGCTGTTTTTT. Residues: CASSQAWHTGELFF.

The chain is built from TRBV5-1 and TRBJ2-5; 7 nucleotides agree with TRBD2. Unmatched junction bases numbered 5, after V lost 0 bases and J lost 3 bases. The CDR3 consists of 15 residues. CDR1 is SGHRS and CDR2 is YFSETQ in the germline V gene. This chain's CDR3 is CASSLGAGVEETQYF. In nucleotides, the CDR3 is TGCGCCAGCAGCTTGGGGGCGGGGGTAGAAGAGACCCAGTACTTC.

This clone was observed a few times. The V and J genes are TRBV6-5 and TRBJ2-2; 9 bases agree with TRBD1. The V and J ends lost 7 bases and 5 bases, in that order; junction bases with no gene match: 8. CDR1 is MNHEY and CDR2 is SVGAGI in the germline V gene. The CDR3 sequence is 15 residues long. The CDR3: CASNSGTGLTGELFF. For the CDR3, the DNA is TGTGCCAGCAACTCCGGGACAGGGTTAACCGGGGAGCTGTTTTTT.

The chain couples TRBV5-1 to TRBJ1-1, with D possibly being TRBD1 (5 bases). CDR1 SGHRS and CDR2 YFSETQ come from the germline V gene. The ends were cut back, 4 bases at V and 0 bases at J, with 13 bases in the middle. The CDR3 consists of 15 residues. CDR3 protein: CASSRGITMNTEAFF. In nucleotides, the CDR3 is TGCGCCAGCAGCCGGGGGATTACCATGAACACTGAAGCTTTCTTT.

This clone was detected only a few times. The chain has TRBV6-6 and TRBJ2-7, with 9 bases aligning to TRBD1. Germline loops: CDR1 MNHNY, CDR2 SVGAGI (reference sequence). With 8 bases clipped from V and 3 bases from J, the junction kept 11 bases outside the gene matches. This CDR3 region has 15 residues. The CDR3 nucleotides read TGTGCCAGCCAAACCCGGGACAGGGCTAACTACGAGCAGTACTTC. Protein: CASQTRDRANYEQYF.

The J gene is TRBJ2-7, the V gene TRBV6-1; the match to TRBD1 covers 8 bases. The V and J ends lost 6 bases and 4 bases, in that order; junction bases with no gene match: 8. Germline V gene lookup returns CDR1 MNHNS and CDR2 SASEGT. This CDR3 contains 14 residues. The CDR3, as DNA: TGTGCCAGCAGCCTTAGGACAGGGAGGTACGAGCAGTACTTC. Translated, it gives CASSLRTGRYEQYF.

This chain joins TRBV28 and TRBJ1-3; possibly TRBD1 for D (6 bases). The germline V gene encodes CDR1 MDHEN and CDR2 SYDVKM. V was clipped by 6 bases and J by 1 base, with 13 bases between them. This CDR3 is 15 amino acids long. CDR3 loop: CASRGSDSSGNTIYF. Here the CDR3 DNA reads TGTGCCAGCAGGGGATCGGACAGTTCTGGAAACACCATATATTTT.

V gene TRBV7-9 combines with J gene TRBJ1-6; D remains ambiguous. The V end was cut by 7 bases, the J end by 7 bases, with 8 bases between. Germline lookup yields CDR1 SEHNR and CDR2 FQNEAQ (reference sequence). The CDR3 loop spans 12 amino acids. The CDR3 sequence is CASNLWNSPLHF. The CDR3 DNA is TGTGCCAGCAACCTGTGGAATTCACCCCTCCACTTT.

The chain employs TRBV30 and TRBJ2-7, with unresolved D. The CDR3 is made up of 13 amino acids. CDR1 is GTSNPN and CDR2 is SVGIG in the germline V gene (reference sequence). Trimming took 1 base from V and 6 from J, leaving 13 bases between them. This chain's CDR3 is CAWSGLGFGEQYF. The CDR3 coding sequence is TGTGCCTGGAGTGGGTTAGGGTTTGGCGAGCAGTACTTC. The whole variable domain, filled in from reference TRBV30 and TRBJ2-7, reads SQTIHQWPATLVQPVGSPLSLECTVEGTSNPNLYWYRQAAGRGLQLLFYSVGIGQISSEVPQNLSASRPQDRQFILSSKKLLLSDSGFYLCAWSGLGFGEQYFGPGTRLTVT.

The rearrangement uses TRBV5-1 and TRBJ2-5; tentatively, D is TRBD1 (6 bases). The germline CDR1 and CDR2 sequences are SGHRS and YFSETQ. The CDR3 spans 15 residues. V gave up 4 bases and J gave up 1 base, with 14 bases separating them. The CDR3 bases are TGCGCCAGCAGCAGCACGGGACACAGCCAAGAGACCCAGTACTTC. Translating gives CASSSTGHSQETQYF.

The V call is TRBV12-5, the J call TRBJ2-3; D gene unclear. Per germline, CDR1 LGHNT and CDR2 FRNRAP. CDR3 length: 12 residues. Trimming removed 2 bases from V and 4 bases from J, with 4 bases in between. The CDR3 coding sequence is TGTGCTAGTGGTTTGATCGCAGATACGCAGTATTTT. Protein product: CASGLIADTQYF.